This T cell receptor (beta chain) is from a study of vaccination and CD4 T cells after COVID-19. Cultured CD4+ T-cell DNA underwent Oncomine TCR Beta short-read sequencing. Via MiXCR, TCRdb re-called the PCR reads, giving one row per CDR3 protein. The data contain approximately 24,000 distinct CDR3 sequences, around 66% of them singletons. This clonotype occurred a few times. The antigen is undetermined. V was pared by 6 bases and J by 1 base, with 6 bases between. The CDR3 is 11 amino acids. Germline lookup yields CDR1 DFQATT and CDR2 SNEGSKA (reference sequence). Treatment noted: roughly 11-day PBMC culture with coronavirus spike peptide pools or control peptides (ViraFEST assay).

The receptor was derived from a human donor who had recovered from COVID-19. The sample taken for sequencing was CD4+ T cells from blood, cultured in vitro. The rearrangement joins TRBV20-1 to TRBJ1-1; unclear D gene. Written as DNA, the CDR3 is TGCAGTGCCTTGTGGAACACTGAAGCTTTCTTT. Translated, it gives CSALWNTEAFF.